This T cell receptor (beta chain) stems from a study of OX40 agonist ivuxolimab in advanced cancers. Across the whole study: The dose-escalation group included hepatocellular carcinoma, melanoma, renal cell carcinoma and head and neck cancer.

Details on this clone: No antigen is known for it.

Germline V gene sequence: CDR1 MRHNA, CDR2 SNTAGT. With V trimmed by 5 bases and J by 2 bases, 8 bases remained unmatched. The CDR3 spans 16 residues. The assay was immunoSEQ multiplex PCR, and TCRdb's table has in-frame clones only and misses some. The sample holds about 50,000 clones; 80% to 90% are singletons and the top ten take about 14%. Points from the study as a whole: Averaging showed that CD8+ T cells had more expanded clones than CD4+ did.

The chain links TRBV6-4 to TRBJ2-5, with 10 bases identical to TRBD1. This receptor was obtained from an adult with an advanced solid tumor such as melanoma, head and neck, liver or kidney cancer. The sequencing used CD4+ or CD8+ T cells sorted from blood, collected in a trial of the OX40 agonist ivuxolimab. The CDR3, as DNA: TGTGCCAGCAGTCCCTCACCGGGACAGGGGCAAGAGACCCAGTACTTC. Translating gives CASSPSPGQGQETQYF.